The clone carrying this TCR beta chain appeared a few times. Its target is not known. A J-beta primer mix and a sample-barcoded 5' primer were used in a second PCR of about 7 to 12 cycles. A tag from a template-switch adaptor with 12 random nucleotides marked each cDNA molecule. MiXCR was run by TCRdb on the 5' RACE reads, yielding one entry per CDR3 protein. The repertoire holds around 2 million distinct CDR3 sequences, with roughly two fifths as singletons. Trimming took 4 bases from V and 4 from J, leaving 16 bases between them. Germline V lookup: CDR1 SEHNR, CDR2 FQNEAQ (reference sequence). CDR3 length: 15 amino acids. This sample is part of a study of blood T cells in healthy people across ages. Each of the donors had roughly 9.3 milliliters of peripheral blood drawn into EDTA-treated Vacutainer tubes. Study-level results: More naive CD4+ cells and higher diversity were found in long-lived than in aged donors.

This rearrangement joins TRBV7-9 to TRBJ2-5; TRBD2 is a possible D gene (6 bases). This TCR derives from a human donor in good health. The sample was blood. The CDR3 region is CASSSWDSGRETQYF. CDR3 in DNA: TGTGCCAGCAGCTCCTGGGACTCGGGCAGAGAGACCCAGTACTTC. Together with reference TRBV7-9 and TRBJ2-5, the CDR3 gives the full variable domain: DTGVSQNPRHKITKRGQNVTFRCDPISEHNRLYWYRQTLGQGPEFLTYFQNEAQLEKSRLLSDRFSAERPKGSFSTLEIQRTEQGDSAMYLCASSSWDSGRETQYFGPGTRLLVL.